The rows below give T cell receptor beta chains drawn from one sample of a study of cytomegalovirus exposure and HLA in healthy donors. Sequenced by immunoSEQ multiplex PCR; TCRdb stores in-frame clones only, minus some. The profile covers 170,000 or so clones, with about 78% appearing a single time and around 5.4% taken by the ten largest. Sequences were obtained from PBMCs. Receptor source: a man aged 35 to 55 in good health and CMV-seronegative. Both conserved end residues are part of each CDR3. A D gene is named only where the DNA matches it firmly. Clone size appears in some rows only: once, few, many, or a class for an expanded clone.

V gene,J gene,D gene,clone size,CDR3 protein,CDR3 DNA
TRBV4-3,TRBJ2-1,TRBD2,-,CASSQENDGREGRYNEQFF,TGCGCCAGCAGCCAAGAAAACGACGGGCGGGAGGGCCGCTACAATGAGCAGTTCTTC
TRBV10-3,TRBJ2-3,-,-,CAISDRVAGNTDTQYF,TGTGCCATCAGTGATCGGGTCGCGGGGAACACAGATACGCAGTATTTT
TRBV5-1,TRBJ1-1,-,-,CASSLAEGGTEAFF,TGCGCCAGCAGCTTGGCGGAAGGAGGAACTGAAGCTTTCTTT
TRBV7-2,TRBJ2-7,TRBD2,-,CASSLASGGSSYEQYF,TGTGCCAGCAGCTTGGCTAGCGGGGGTTCCTCCTACGAGCAGTACTTC
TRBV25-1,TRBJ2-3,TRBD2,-,CASSDKKREKQTDAQYF,TGTGCCAGCAGTGATAAAAAGCGGGAGAAACAGACAGATGCGCAGTATTTT
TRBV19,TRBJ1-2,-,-,CASSLEKTVYGYTF,TGTGCCAGTAGTCTAGAGAAGACAGTCTATGGCTACACCTTC
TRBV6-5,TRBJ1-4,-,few,CASSYSNQGGEKLFF,TGTGCCAGCAGTTACTCGAACCAGGGTGGGGAAAAACTGTTTTTT
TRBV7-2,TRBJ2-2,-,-,CASSLAAQGAGELFF,TGTGCCAGCAGCTTAGCCGCTCAGGGTGCCGGGGAGCTGTTTTTT
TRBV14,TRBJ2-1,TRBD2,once,CASSPTSGLSSYNEQFF,TGTGCCAGCAGCCCCACTAGCGGTTTGAGCTCCTACAATGAGCAGTTCTTC
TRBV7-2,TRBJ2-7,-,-,CASSPSYRSYEQYF,TGTGCCAGCAGTCCAAGTTACAGGTCCTACGAGCAGTACTTC
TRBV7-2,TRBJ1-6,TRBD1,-,CASSLVSGGSNSPLHF,TGTGCCAGCAGCTTAGTTTCAGGGGGCAGTAATTCACCCCTCCACTTT
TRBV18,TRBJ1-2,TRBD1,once,CASSPSTGGGYTF,TGTGCCAGCTCACCTTCTACAGGGGGTGGCTACACCTTC
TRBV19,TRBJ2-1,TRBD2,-,CASTTSGGGEQFF,TGTGCCAGTACGACTAGCGGGGGGGGTGAGCAGTTCTTC
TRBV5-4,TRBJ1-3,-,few,CASSFGQLPGNTIYF,TGTGCCAGCAGCTTCGGACAGCTCCCTGGAAACACCATATATTTT
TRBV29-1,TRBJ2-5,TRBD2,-,CSAERGALETQYF,TGCAGCGCCGAGCGGGGGGCCCTAGAGACCCAGTACTTC
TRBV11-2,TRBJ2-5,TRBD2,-,CASSLEYGTSGSWAQETQYF,TGTGCCAGCAGCTTAGAGTATGGGACTAGCGGGAGTTGGGCCCAAGAGACCCAGTACTTC
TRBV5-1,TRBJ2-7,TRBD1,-,CASSLGTGYAEQYF,TGCGCCAGCAGCTTGGGGACAGGGTATGCCGAGCAGTACTTC
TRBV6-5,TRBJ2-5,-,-,CASSTPGQGKETQYF,TGTGCCAGCAGTACTCCGGGACAAGGAAAAGAGACCCAGTACTTC
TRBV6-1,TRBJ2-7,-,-,CASSEAHRYEQYF,TGTGCCAGCAGTGAAGCGCACCGGTACGAGCAGTACTTC
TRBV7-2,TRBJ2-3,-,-,CASSVQGADTQYF,TGTGCCAGCAGCGTACAGGGAGCAGATACGCAGTATTTT
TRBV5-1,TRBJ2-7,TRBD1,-,CASSAGDRGRVYEQYF,TGCGCCAGCAGCGCGGGGGACAGGGGGCGCGTCTACGAGCAGTACTTC
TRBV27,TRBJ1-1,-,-,CASSSGGRTEAFF,TGTGCCAGCAGTTCTGGGGGCCGCACTGAAGCTTTCTTT
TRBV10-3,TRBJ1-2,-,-,CAISEEGFRGGYTF,TGTGCCATCAGTGAAGAAGGGTTTAGGGGTGGCTACACCTTC
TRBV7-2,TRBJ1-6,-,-,CASSPTTGGGNSPLHF,TGTGCCAGCAGCCCCACTACGGGGGGTGGGAATTCACCCCTCCACTTT
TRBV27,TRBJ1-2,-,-,CASRAAGIYGYTF,TGTGCCAGCAGGGCAGCAGGGATCTATGGCTACACCTTC
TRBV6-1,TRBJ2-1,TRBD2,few,CASSEETSGYNEQFF,TGTGCCAGCAGTGAGGAGACTAGCGGTTACAATGAGCAGTTCTTC
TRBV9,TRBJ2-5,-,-,CASSPQTGLNQETQYF,TGTGCCAGCAGCCCCCAGACAGGACTTAACCAAGAGACCCAGTACTTC
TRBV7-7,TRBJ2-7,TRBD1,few,CASSQDRGAEQYF,TGTGCCAGCAGCCAGGACAGGGGGGCCGAGCAGTACTTC
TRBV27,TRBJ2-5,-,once,CASTTGETQYF,TGTGCCAGCACGACGGGGGAGACCCAGTACTTC
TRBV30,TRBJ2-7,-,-,CAWSGGRREQYF,TGTGCCTGGAGTGGGGGCAGGCGCGAGCAGTACTTC
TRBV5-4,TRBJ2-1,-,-,CASSLDQGLRFF,TGTGCCAGCAGCTTGGATCAGGGTTTAAGGTTCTTC
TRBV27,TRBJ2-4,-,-,CASGTQQGWAKNIQYF,TGTGCCAGCGGGACCCAGCAGGGGTGGGCCAAAAACATTCAGTACTTC
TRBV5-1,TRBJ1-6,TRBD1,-,CASSLRTGESPLHF,TGCGCCAGCAGCCTAAGGACAGGGGAATCACCCCTCCACTTT
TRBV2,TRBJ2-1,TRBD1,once,CASRDFGTGPFF,TGTGCCAGCAGAGACTTCGGGACAGGGCCGTTCTTC
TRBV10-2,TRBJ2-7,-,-,CASTEGGAAPYEQYF,TGCGCCAGCACCGAGGGGGGGGCTGCTCCCTACGAGCAGTACTTC
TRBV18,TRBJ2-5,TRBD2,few,CASSPTSGSRETQYF,TGTGCCAGCTCACCTACTAGCGGGAGCCGGGAGACCCAGTACTTC
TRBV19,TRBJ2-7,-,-,CASSMRPSYEQYF,TGTGCCAGTAGTATGCGGCCCTCCTACGAGCAGTACTTC
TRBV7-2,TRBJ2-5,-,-,CASSLGAGQIQETQYF,TGTGCCAGCAGCCTAGGAGCGGGACAAATACAAGAGACCCAGTACTTC
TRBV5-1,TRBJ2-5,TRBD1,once,CASSLGGQKQETQYF,TGCGCCAGCAGCTTGGGGGGACAGAAACAAGAGACCCAGTACTTC
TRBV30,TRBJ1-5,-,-,CAWGDGYSNQPQHF,TGTGCCTGGGGAGACGGTTATAGCAATCAGCCCCAGCATTTT
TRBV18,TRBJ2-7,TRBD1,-,CASSLRDSLYEQYF,TGTGCCAGCTCACTCCGGGACAGCCTCTACGAGCAGTACTTC
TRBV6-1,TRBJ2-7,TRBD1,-,CASSRDRESEQYF,TGTGCCAGCAGTCGGGACAGGGAGTCCGAGCAGTACTTC
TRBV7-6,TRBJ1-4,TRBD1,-,CASSPETGGGEKLFF,TGTGCCAGCAGCCCGGAGACAGGGGGAGGAGAAAAACTGTTTTTT
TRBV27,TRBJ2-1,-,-,CASSCVLLAPFSYNEQFF,TGTGCCAGCAGTTGTGTCTTGCTAGCTCCGTTCTCCTACAATGAGCAGTTCTTC
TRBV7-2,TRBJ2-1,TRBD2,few,CASTLTSGRYNEQFF,TGTGCCAGCACCTTGACTAGCGGGAGGTACAATGAGCAGTTCTTC
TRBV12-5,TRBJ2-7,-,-,CASGVGRYSYEQYF,TGTGCTAGTGGGGTGGGGCGTTACTCCTACGAGCAGTACTTC
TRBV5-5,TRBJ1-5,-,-,CASSPGGRADQPQHF,TGTGCCAGCAGCCCTGGGGGGAGAGCAGATCAGCCCCAGCATTTT
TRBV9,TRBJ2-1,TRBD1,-,CASSVGVTGVNNEQFF,TGTGCCAGCAGCGTGGGAGTGACAGGGGTAAACAATGAGCAGTTCTTC
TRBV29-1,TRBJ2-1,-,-,CSAARDSPNEQFF,TGCAGCGCTGCCCGGGACTCACCCAATGAGCAGTTCTTC
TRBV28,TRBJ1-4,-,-,CASSSRQVNEKLFF,TGTGCCAGCAGTTCCCGACAGGTGAATGAAAAACTGTTTTTT
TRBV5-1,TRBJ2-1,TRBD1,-,CASSGVTGIGNEQFF,TGCGCCAGCAGCGGAGTGACAGGGATAGGGAATGAGCAGTTCTTC
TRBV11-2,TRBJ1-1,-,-,CASSFGVLNTEAFF,TGTGCCAGCAGCTTCGGAGTGTTGAACACTGAAGCTTTCTTT
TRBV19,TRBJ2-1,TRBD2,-,CATQQAGASYNEQFF,TGTGCCACCCAACAAGCGGGGGCCTCCTACAATGAGCAGTTCTTC
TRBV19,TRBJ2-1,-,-,CASSTRGQLPYNEQFF,TGTGCCAGTAGCACGCGGGGACAGCTTCCCTACAATGAGCAGTTCTTC
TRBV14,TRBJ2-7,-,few,CASSQEGDKNSLSYEQYF,TGTGCCAGCAGCCAAGAAGGGGACAAAAACTCCCTTTCCTACGAGCAGTACTTC
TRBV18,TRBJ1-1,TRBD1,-,CASSPGTGSTEAFF,TGTGCCAGCTCACCAGGGACAGGGAGCACTGAAGCTTTCTTT
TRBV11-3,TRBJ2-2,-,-,CASSPSLDSNTGELFF,TGTGCCAGCAGCCCATCTCTGGACAGCAACACCGGGGAGCTGTTTTTT
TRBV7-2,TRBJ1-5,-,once,CASSFGSYSNQPQHF,TGTGCCAGCAGCTTTGGGAGTTATAGCAATCAGCCCCAGCATTTT
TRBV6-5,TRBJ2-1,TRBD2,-,CASSSSGGVINEQFF,TGTGCCAGCAGTTCTAGCGGGGGGGTGATCAATGAGCAGTTCTTC